The 6 T cell receptor beta chains listed next were all sequenced from one sample in a study of blood T cells in healthy people across ages. The authors ran a second PCR of 7 to 11 cycles using a sample-barcoded 5' primer and a J-beta primer mix. Each CDR3 protein gets one entry after TCRdb re-called the 5' RACE reads with MiXCR. The sample carries about 730,000 distinct CDR3 sequences, around 40% recorded once. The sequenced material came from blood. These receptors came from a woman aged 55 to 70 in good health.

This clonotype was counted many times. The chain couples TRBV7-2 to TRBJ2-7; the D call may be TRBD1 or TRBD2 (5 bases each). This CDR3 has 14 residues. CDR1 is SGHTA and CDR2 is FQGNSA in the germline V gene. V gave up 3 bases and J gave up 2 bases, with 11 bases separating them. The CDR3 DNA follows: TGTGCCAGCAGCTTGGGGGACGGACCCTACGAGCAGTACTTC. Translation: CASSLGDGPYEQYF.

The chain combines TRBV3-1 with TRBJ2-2, with D possibly TRBD1 on 5 matching bases. The V gene lost 6 bases and the J gene lost 0 bases, with 8 bases spanning the gap. Germline V lookup: CDR1 LGHDT, CDR2 YNNKEL (reference sequence). The CDR3 loop spans 14 amino acids. The CDR3 DNA reads TGTGCCAGCAGGACAGAACCGAACACCGGGGAGCTGTTTTTT. It specifies CASRTEPNTGELFF.

The J gene is TRBJ2-3, the V gene TRBV12-3 or TRBV12-4, with TRBD2 as a possible D gene (6 bases). V was pared by 5 bases and J by 2 bases, with 14 bases between. This CDR3 region has 15 residues. The CDR3 sequence is CASSPGTGDTDTQYF. CDR3 bases: TGTGCCAGCAGTCCCGGGACGGGGGACACAGATACGCAGTATTTT.

This chain uses TRBV10-2 with TRBJ2-1; 9 bases map to TRBD2. Germline V CDR1 and CDR2: WSHSY, SAAADI. This CDR3 is built from 15 residues. Trimming at V came to 4 bases and at J to 2 bases, leaving 3 bases not matched to a gene. The CDR3: CASSGVAGAYNEQFF. The CDR3 DNA sequence: TGCGCCAGCAGTGGAGTAGCGGGGGCCTACAATGAGCAGTTCTTC.

This clonotype showed up many times. The J gene is TRBJ2-7, the V gene TRBV20-1; TRBD2 matches at 12 bases. Germline loops: CDR1 DFQATT, CDR2 SNEGSKA (reference sequence). The CDR3 consists of 15 residues. Unmatched junction bases numbered 3, after V lost 0 bases and J lost 3 bases. The CDR3 sequence is CSARDRTSGIYEQYF. DNA for the CDR3: TGCAGTGCTAGAGATCGGACTAGCGGGATCTACGAGCAGTACTTC.

This clonotype turned up a few times. The chain combines TRBV6-6 with TRBJ2-1, with unresolved D. Germline loops: CDR1 MNHNY, CDR2 SVGAGI (reference sequence). V was trimmed by 10 bases and J by 5 bases, leaving 9 bases between them. The CDR3 loop spans 11 amino acids. The CDR3 DNA sequence: TGTGCCATAGGGATTGACAATGAGCAGTTCTTC. It specifies CAIGIDNEQFF.